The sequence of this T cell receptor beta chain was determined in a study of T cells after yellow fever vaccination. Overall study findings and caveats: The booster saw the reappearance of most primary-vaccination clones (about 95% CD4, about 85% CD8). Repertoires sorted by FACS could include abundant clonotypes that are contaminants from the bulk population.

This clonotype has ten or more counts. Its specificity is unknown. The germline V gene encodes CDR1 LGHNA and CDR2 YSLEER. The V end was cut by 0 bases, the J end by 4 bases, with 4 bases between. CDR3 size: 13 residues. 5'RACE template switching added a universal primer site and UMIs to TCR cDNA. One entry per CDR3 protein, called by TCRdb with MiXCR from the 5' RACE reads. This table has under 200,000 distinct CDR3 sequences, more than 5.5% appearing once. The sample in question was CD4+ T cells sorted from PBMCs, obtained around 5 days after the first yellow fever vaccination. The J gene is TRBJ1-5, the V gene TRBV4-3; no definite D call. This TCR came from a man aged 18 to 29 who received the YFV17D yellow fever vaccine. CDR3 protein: CASSQDKNQPQHF. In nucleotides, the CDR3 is TGCGCCAGCAGCCAAGACAAGAATCAGCCCCAGCATTTT.